This TCR beta chain was profiled in a study of blood T cell repertoires in COVID-19. Study summary: The origin of the acute and convalescent COVID-19 samples was the United States, Italy and Spain.

Profiled with immunoSEQ multiplex PCR; TCRdb holds only in-frame clones, not every one. The repertoire consists of a few hundred thousand clones, with roughly 85% occurring once and the leading ten covering 3% to 4%. The CDR3 totals 13 residues. V shed 1 base and J shed 5 bases, with 9 bases lying between them. The TCR originated in a woman in her forties with acute COVID-19. Sequencing was performed on PBMCs or T cells enriched from blood (not recorded which). The gene calls are TRBV12-3 or TRBV12-4 and TRBJ2-7, with D unclear. CDR3 sequence (DNA): TGTGCCAGCAGTTTAGGGCAGGCCCACGAGCAGTACTTC. Encoded protein: CASSLGQAHEQYF.